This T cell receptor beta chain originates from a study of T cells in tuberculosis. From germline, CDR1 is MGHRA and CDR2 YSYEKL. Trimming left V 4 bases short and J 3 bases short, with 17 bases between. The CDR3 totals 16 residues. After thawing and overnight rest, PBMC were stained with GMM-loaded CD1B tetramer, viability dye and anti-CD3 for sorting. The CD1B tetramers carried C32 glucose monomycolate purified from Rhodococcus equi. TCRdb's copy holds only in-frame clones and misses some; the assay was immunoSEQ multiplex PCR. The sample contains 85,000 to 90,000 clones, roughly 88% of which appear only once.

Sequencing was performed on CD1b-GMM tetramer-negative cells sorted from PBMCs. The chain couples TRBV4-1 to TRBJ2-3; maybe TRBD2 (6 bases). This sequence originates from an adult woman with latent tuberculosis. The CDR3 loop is CASSRGELTTTDTQYF. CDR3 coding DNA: TGCGCCAGCAGCCGCGGGGAGCTGACAACAACAGATACGCAGTATTTT.